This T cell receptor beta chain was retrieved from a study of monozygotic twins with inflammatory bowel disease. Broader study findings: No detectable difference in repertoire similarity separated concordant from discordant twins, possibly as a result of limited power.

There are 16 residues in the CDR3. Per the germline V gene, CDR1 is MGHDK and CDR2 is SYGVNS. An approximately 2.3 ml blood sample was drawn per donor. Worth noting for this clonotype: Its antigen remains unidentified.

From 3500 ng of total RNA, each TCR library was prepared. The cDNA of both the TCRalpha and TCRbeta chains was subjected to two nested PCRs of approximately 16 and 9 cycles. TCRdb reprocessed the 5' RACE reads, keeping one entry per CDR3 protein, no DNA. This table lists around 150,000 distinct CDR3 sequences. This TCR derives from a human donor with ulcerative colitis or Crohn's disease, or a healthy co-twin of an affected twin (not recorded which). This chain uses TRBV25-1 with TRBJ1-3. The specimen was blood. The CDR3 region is CASSEYVWSSGNTIYF.